The 28 T cell receptor beta chains below come from one sample, sequenced in a study of T cell responses to AZD1222 COVID-19 vaccine. Profiled with immunoSEQ multiplex PCR; TCRdb holds only in-frame clones, not every one. The sample holds approximately 92,000 clones, about 89% seen once. This material consisted of peripheral blood, taken on day 0 of AZD1222 vaccination. The receptors here all came from an adult in good health.

The CDR3 is CASSPVEGLAYNEQFF. In DNA, the CDR3 is TGCGCCAGCAGCCCCGTCGAGGGACTAGCTTACAATGAGCAGTTCTTC. The chain is built from TRBV4-1 and TRBJ2-1; 9 nucleotides agree with TRBD2. CDR1 is MGHRA, CDR2 YSYEKL, per germline. CDR3 length: 16 residues. The V segment lost 4 bases and the J segment 4 bases; nucleotides outside the gene matches: 8.

This clone was found a few times. The gene calls are TRBV27 and TRBJ2-7; 8 nucleotides match TRBD1. V trimming: 1 base; J trimming: 8 bases; junction bases outside the gene matches: 10. CDR3 length equals 15 residues. Per germline, CDR1 MNHEY and CDR2 SMNVEV (reference sequence). The CDR3 sequence: CASSLFGQGSNQQYF. The CDR3 nucleotides are TGTGCCAGCAGTTTATTTGGACAGGGTTCCAATCAGCAGTACTTC.

This chain joins TRBV23-1 and TRBJ1-1; tentatively, D is TRBD1 (5 bases). TRBV23-1 is labeled an ORF, and its function is uncertain. The CDR3 covers 13 residues. V was cut by 3 bases and J by 5 bases, with 10 bases left in between. The CDR3 DNA reads TGCGCCAGCAGTCACCCCTGGGGGACTGAAGCTTTCTTT. Amino acids: CASSHPWGTEAFF.

The chain is built from TRBV11-2 and TRBJ2-7; D is possibly TRBD2 (6 bases). The CDR3 covers 15 residues. V lost 5 bases, J lost 6 bases, and 20 bases lay in between. Germline loops: CDR1 SGHAT, CDR2 FQNNGV. CDR3: CASSQGAREFAEQYF. The CDR3, as DNA: TGTGCCAGCAGCCAAGGGGCTCGGGAGTTCGCCGAGCAGTACTTC.

The rearrangement joins TRBV10-3 to TRBJ1-5; unclear D gene. V lost 7 bases to trimming and J lost 1 base, with 11 bases between them. The CDR3 runs 14 residues. The germline V gene encodes CDR1 ENHRY and CDR2 SYGVKD. The CDR3 coding sequence is TGTGCCATCAATTCGAACCAGAGCAATCAGCCCCAGCATTTT. This gives the protein CAINSNQSNQPQHF.

The V call is TRBV4-2, the J call TRBJ1-1, with TRBD1 as a possible D gene (5 bases). The CDR3 contains 15 residues. Trimming stripped 1 base from V and 2 bases from J, with 11 bases between. CDR1 is LGHNA, CDR2 YNFKEQ, per germline. CDR3 sequence: CASSQGFGDNTEAFF. CDR3 DNA: TGTGCCAGCAGCCAAGGATTCGGGGACAACACTGAAGCTTTCTTT.

The chain links TRBV28 to TRBJ1-6; 11 bases line up with TRBD1. The junction had 5 bases not matched to a gene; V was cut back by 3 bases and J by 7 bases. CDR3 length: 16 residues. The germline V gene encodes CDR1 MDHEN and CDR2 SYDVKM. The CDR3 nucleotides are TGTGCCAGCAGTTTTTGGACAGGGGGCTCGAATTCACCCCTCCACTTT. Protein product: CASSFWTGGSNSPLHF. Using reference TRBV28 and TRBJ1-6 for the parts outside the CDR3, the full variable domain is DVKVTQSSRYLVKRTGEKVFLECVQDMDHENMFWYRQDPGLGLRLIYFSYDVKMKEKGDIPEGYSVSREKKERFSLILESASTNQTSMYLCASSFWTGGSNSPLHFGNGTRLTVT.

This chain links TRBV14 with TRBJ2-7; D is unresolved. CDR3 length equals 13 residues. The V gene's germline CDR1 is SGHDN and CDR2 FVKESK. Trimming shortened V by 4 bases and J by 0 bases, and 7 bases separated the two germline ends. The CDR3 nucleotides read TGTGCCAGCAGCCTTGTTAGCTCCTACGAGCAGTACTTC. Protein product: CASSLVSSYEQYF.

V gene TRBV5-1 combines with J gene TRBJ1-1; maybe TRBD1 (6 bases). From germline, CDR1 is SGHRS and CDR2 YFSETQ. Trimming stripped 6 bases from V and 3 bases from J, with 12 bases between. This CDR3 has 13 residues. CDR3: CASNFKGDTEAFF. CDR3 sequence (DNA): TGCGCCAGCAATTTCAAGGGGGACACTGAAGCTTTCTTT. The whole variable domain, remainder taken from reference TRBV5-1 and TRBJ1-1, is KAGVTQTPRYLIKTRGQQVTLSCSPISGHRSVSWYQQTPGQGLQFLFEYFSETQRNKGNFPGRFSGRQFSNSRSEMNVSTLELGDSALYLCASNFKGDTEAFFGQGTRLTVV.

The chain is built from TRBV18 and TRBJ2-3, with TRBD1 matching over 7 bases. The V gene end was trimmed by 7 bases and the J gene end by 1 base; junction bases not matched to a gene: 5. The CDR3 covers 14 residues. Per germline, CDR1 KGHSH and CDR2 LQKENI. CDR3 coding DNA: TGTGCCAGCTGCCTGACAGGGCGCACAGATACGCAGTATTTT. Translation: CASCLTGRTDTQYF.

The genes are TRBV4-1 and TRBJ1-3; D not resolved. The germline gives CDR1 MGHRA, CDR2 YSYEKL. The germline V and J ends were trimmed by 1 base and 4 bases, with 14 bases remaining between them. CDR3 length equals 16 residues. CDR3: CASSQGLFKEGNTIYF. The CDR3 bases are TGCGCCAGCAGCCAAGGCCTTTTTAAAGAGGGAAACACCATATATTTT.

Only one count was recorded for this clone. The chain links TRBV7-2 to TRBJ1-1; 8 nucleotides match TRBD1. Trimming at V came to 3 bases and at J to 1 base, leaving 1 base not matched to a gene. Germline-derived CDR1 and CDR2 are SGHTA and FQGNSA. The CDR3 spans 14 residues. CDR3 nucleotides: TGTGCCAGCAGCTTTCAGGGGGCGAACACTGAAGCTTTCTTT. Residues: CASSFQGANTEAFF.

This chain joins TRBV4-2 and TRBJ1-2, with a possible D match to TRBD1 (5 bases). The germline CDR1 and CDR2 sequences are LGHNA and YNFKEQ. V lost 0 bases to trimming and J lost 4 bases, with 12 bases between them. There are 15 residues in the CDR3. In DNA, the CDR3 is TGTGCCAGCAGCCAAGACCCAGGGTTGAGCTATGGCTACACCTTC. Translated: CASSQDPGLSYGYTF.

V is TRBV9 and J is TRBJ2-2; D gene uncertain. The germline gives CDR1 SGDLS, CDR2 YYNGEE. Trimming pared 4 bases from V and 3 bases from J, leaving 7 bases between. CDR3 length: 13 amino acids. Here the CDR3 reads CASSPRYTGELFF. CDR3 bases: TGTGCCAGCAGCCCCAGATACACCGGGGAGCTGTTTTTT.

This sequence joins TRBV4-1 and TRBJ2-1; TRBD1 matches at 8 bases. The germline V gene encodes CDR1 MGHRA and CDR2 YSYEKL. The CDR3 covers 19 residues. Trimming at V came to 2 bases and at J to 2 bases, leaving 14 bases not matched to a gene. Written as DNA, the CDR3 is TGCGCCAGCAGCCAACCCTACAGACGGACAGGGTTAACCTACAATGAGCAGTTCTTC. Residues: CASSQPYRRTGLTYNEQFF.

The chain joins TRBV28 to TRBJ1-5; 7 bases align to TRBD1. Germline assignment: CDR1 MDHEN and CDR2 SYDVKM. J gave up 5 bases and V 2 bases, and 6 bases lay outside the gene matches. The CDR3 is 15 residues long. CDR3 bases: TGTGCCAGCAGTTTAGGAGGGGGCATCCATCAGCCCCAGCATTTT. Its protein product is CASSLGGGIHQPQHF.

The CDR3 nucleotides are TGTGCCAGCAGAGTCGGACAGGGTAGTACTCAGCCCCAGCATTTT. Its protein is CASRVGQGSTQPQHF. The rearrangement links TRBV6-5 to TRBJ1-5; 8 bases are shared with TRBD1. The CDR3 loop spans 15 amino acids. V gave up 6 bases and J gave up 6 bases; unmatched junction bases: 10. Germline V gene lookup returns CDR1 MNHEY and CDR2 SVGAGI.

J is TRBJ1-5 and V is TRBV18; D is perhaps TRBD1 (5 bases). Germline CDR1 is KGHSH and CDR2 is LQKENI. The CDR3 runs to 13 residues. V gave up 6 bases and J gave up 4 bases, with 10 bases separating them. The CDR3 is CASSLTGNQPQHF. DNA of the CDR3: TGTGCCAGCTCTCTAACAGGTAATCAGCCCCAGCATTTT.

This chain uses TRBV9 with TRBJ1-1, with D possibly TRBD1 on 6 matching bases. V was shortened by 0 bases and J by 2 bases, with 20 bases between the two germline ends. The CDR3 covers 18 residues. Germline loops: CDR1 SGDLS, CDR2 YYNGEE. The CDR3 coding sequence is TGTGCCAGCAGCGTAGGCCCGGGGTGGGGGGGGCCTAACACTGAAGCTTTCTTT. It yields the protein CASSVGPGWGGPNTEAFF.

As DNA, the CDR3 is TGTGCCAGCAGCTTATTTGTAGGCGTCTCTGGAAACACCATATATTTT. Amino acid sequence: CASSLFVGVSGNTIYF. The chain couples TRBV7-2 to TRBJ1-3; D unresolved. Germline CDR1 is SGHTA and CDR2 is FQGNSA. The CDR3 covers 16 residues. The V end lost 2 bases, the J end lost 0 bases, and 11 bases lay between the germline ends.

A single count supports this clone. V gene TRBV19 combines with J gene TRBJ1-2, with D possibly matching TRBD1 (6 bases). The CDR3 is 14 residues long. V was pared by 7 bases and J by 4 bases, with 16 bases between. Germline V gene lookup returns CDR1 LNHDA and CDR2 SQIVND (reference sequence). The CDR3 reads CASTTGQTFYGYTF. DNA for the CDR3: TGTGCCAGTACCACAGGACAGACTTTCTATGGCTACACCTTC.

This chain links TRBV9 with TRBJ1-3; no clear D. The germline CDR1 and CDR2 sequences are SGDLS and YYNGEE. The V end was cut by 2 bases, the J end by 0 bases, with 9 bases between. The CDR3 loop spans 15 amino acids. CDR3 sequence: CASSVRSNSGNTIYF. DNA for the CDR3: TGTGCCAGCAGCGTCAGAAGTAACTCTGGAAACACCATATATTTT.

This sequence joins TRBV5-1 and TRBJ1-5, with D possibly TRBD1 on 5 matching bases. Germline CDR1 is SGHRS and CDR2 is YFSETQ. This CDR3 region has 15 residues. Deletions cut 1 base from V and 4 bases from J, with 12 bases between. Here the CDR3 reads CASSLQGGENQPQHF. CDR3 bases: TGCGCCAGCAGCTTGCAGGGTGGGGAGAATCAGCCCCAGCATTTT.

The V and J genes are TRBV28 and TRBJ1-5; D call uncertain. This CDR3 comprises 15 residues. Trimming removed 3 bases at V and 3 bases at J, with 12 bases between. Germline CDR1 reads MDHEN; CDR2 reads SYDVKM. CDR3 loop: CASSFGPTNNQPQHF. The CDR3 region has the DNA TGTGCCAGCAGTTTCGGACCCACAAACAATCAGCCCCAGCATTTT.

V is TRBV10-3 and J is TRBJ1-6; D remains unclear. Germline CDR1 ENHRY, CDR2 SYGVKD. V gave up 3 bases and J gave up 4 bases, with 10 bases separating them. This CDR3 is 15 amino acids long. The CDR3 here is CAISDFGSYNSPLHF. CDR3 bases: TGTGCCATCAGTGATTTTGGGTCGTATAATTCACCCCTCCACTTT.

V gene TRBV9 combines with J gene TRBJ2-3; D gene uncertain. The germline gives CDR1 SGDLS, CDR2 YYNGEE. V lost 0 bases and J 10 bases, leaving 9 bases between the germline ends. This CDR3 spans 12 amino acids. CDR3 nucleotide sequence: TGTGCCAGCAGCGTAGGGCCAGGCCCGCAGTATTTT. Translation gives CASSVGPGPQYF.

The chain recombines TRBV4-1 with TRBJ1-4; no definite D call. Trimming pared 0 bases from V and 7 bases from J, leaving 12 bases between. Germline CDR1 is MGHRA and CDR2 is YSYEKL. This CDR3 region has 15 residues. This CDR3 reads CASSQEGIRGEKLFF. CDR3 in DNA: TGCGCCAGCAGCCAAGAAGGGATACGGGGTGAAAAACTGTTTTTT.

The chain combines TRBV7-3 with TRBJ2-1; D gene unclear. V gave up 4 bases and J gave up 5 bases, with 12 bases separating them. Germline V CDR1 and CDR2: SGHTA, FQGTGA. The CDR3 sequence is 14 residues long. This chain's CDR3 is CASSSTKAHNEQFF. The CDR3 DNA sequence: TGTGCCAGCAGCTCCACTAAGGCCCACAATGAGCAGTTCTTC.